Listed below are T cell receptor beta chains from one sample, sequenced in a study of blood T cells in healthy people across ages. TCRdb reanalysed the 5' RACE reads using MiXCR and keeps one entry per CDR3 protein. The table has approximately 820,000 distinct CDR3 sequences, more than 40% seen once; the top ten hold nearly 20%. Material for sequencing was blood. Receptors originate from a man aged 55 to 70 in good health. Both conserved end residues are part of each CDR3. The D gene is left open where the match is weak. Part of the rows lack a size; the others show once, few, many or a class for expanded clones.

CDR3: CASSGESSYNSPLHF
J: TRBJ1-6
D: -
V: TRBV25-1
size: few

CDR3: CASRLRGLNTEAFF
J: TRBJ1-1
D: TRBD1
V: TRBV3-1
size: -

CDR3: CASSVASGGGRETQYF
J: TRBJ2-5
D: TRBD2
V: TRBV9
size: few

CDR3: CASSLGWGGNNEQFF
J: TRBJ2-1
D: TRBD2
V: TRBV5-4
size: -

CDR3: CASSPNFPGQGLYEQYF
J: TRBJ2-7
D: TRBD1
V: TRBV6-1
size: -

CDR3: CASTPRGQQETQYF
J: TRBJ2-5
D: TRBD1
V: TRBV6-1
size: -

CDR3: CASSHNSVLNYGYTF
J: TRBJ1-2
D: -
V: TRBV4-1
size: -

CDR3: CASMRQLGNYGYTF
J: TRBJ1-2
D: -
V: TRBV5-6
size: few

CDR3: CASRRQGGSGANVLTF
J: TRBJ2-6
D: TRBD1
V: TRBV5-1
size: -

CDR3: CASSHSGGALEQFF
J: TRBJ2-1
D: -
V: TRBV12-3/TRBV12-4
size: once

CDR3: CASSLETDTYEQYF
J: TRBJ2-7
D: -
V: TRBV5-1
size: few

CDR3: CASSLTTGLEQYF
J: TRBJ2-7
D: -
V: TRBV18
size: few

CDR3: CASSYSGGAPDTQYF
J: TRBJ2-3
D: TRBD2
V: TRBV6-5
size: -

CDR3: CASSLTSVRSSYNEQYF
J: TRBJ2-7
D: TRBD2
V: TRBV7-9
size: -

CDR3: CSARDTLAGDPLHEQYF
J: TRBJ2-7
D: TRBD2
V: TRBV20-1
size: many

CDR3: CASRLVQTYEQYF
J: TRBJ2-7
D: -
V: TRBV6-1
size: few

CDR3: CASSESWVEKLFF
J: TRBJ1-4
D: -
V: TRBV25-1
size: few

CDR3: CASSLRTVQETQYF
J: TRBJ2-5
D: -
V: TRBV4-1
size: -

CDR3: CASSSGGGVVQPQHF
J: TRBJ1-5
D: TRBD1
V: TRBV28
size: -

CDR3: CSGVGGAKQYF
J: TRBJ2-4
D: -
V: TRBV29-1
size: -

CDR3: CASSQDLAGGWGNEQYF
J: -
D: TRBD2
V: TRBV4-3
size: -

CDR3: CASSMGSIQYF
J: TRBJ2-4
D: -
V: TRBV6-2/TRBV6-3
size: -

CDR3: CASSQVPGQGGYNEQFF
J: TRBJ2-1
D: TRBD1
V: TRBV4-3
size: -

CDR3: CASSLGGRPLGAGELFF
J: TRBJ2-2
D: -
V: TRBV7-2
size: -

CDR3: CASSANPGTSGVAKNIQYF
J: TRBJ2-4
D: TRBD2
V: TRBV9
size: -

CDR3: CASSPSGTGGVNTEAFF
J: TRBJ1-1
D: TRBD1
V: TRBV18
size: few

CDR3: CASSPRVRDNEQFF
J: TRBJ2-1
D: -
V: TRBV7-2
size: -

CDR3: CSAIRREGLDEQYF
J: TRBJ2-7
D: TRBD2
V: TRBV20-1
size: -

CDR3: CASRLGAGAYEQYF
J: TRBJ2-7
D: TRBD2
V: TRBV7-2
size: -

CDR3: CASTELGRGSYNEQFF
J: TRBJ2-1
D: -
V: TRBV6-1
size: -

CDR3: CASSLGFGTNYGYTF
J: TRBJ1-2
D: -
V: TRBV7-2
size: few

CDR3: CSARANEKLFF
J: TRBJ1-4
D: -
V: TRBV20-1
size: few

CDR3: CSVEGGTHEQFF
J: TRBJ2-1
D: -
V: TRBV29-1
size: -

CDR3: CASSQAGGGYTF
J: TRBJ1-2
D: TRBD1
V: TRBV4-3
size: many

CDR3: CASSSGQGLPDGYTF
J: TRBJ1-2
D: TRBD1
V: TRBV7-2
size: -

CDR3: CASSQALAGNNEQFF
J: TRBJ2-1
D: TRBD2
V: TRBV3-1
size: -

CDR3: CASSRPQPGVAYF
J: TRBJ2-3
D: -
V: TRBV28
size: -